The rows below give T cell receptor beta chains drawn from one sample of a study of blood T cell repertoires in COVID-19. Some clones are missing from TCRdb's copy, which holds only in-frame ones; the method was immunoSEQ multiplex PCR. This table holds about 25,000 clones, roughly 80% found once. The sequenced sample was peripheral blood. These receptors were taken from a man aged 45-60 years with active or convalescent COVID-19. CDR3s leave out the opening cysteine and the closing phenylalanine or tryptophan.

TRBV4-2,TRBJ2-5,ASSQSSGRSSETQY
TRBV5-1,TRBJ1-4,ASSLEGTRNEKLF
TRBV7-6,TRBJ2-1,ASSQPLVNNEQF
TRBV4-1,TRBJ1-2,ASSHPRDRRFGGYT
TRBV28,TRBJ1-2,ATTNHQGAGYGYT
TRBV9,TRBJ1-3,ASSVAGLSGNTIY
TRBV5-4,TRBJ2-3,ASKLQGAPPDTQY
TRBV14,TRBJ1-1,ASSQGSTAF
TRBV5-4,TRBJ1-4,ASSLTGEKLF
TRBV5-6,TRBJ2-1,ASSLWSSGYNEQF
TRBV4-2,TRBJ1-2,ASSQGGGVNYGYT
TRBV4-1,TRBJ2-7,ASSQDFFQGGLSYEQY
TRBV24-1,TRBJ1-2,ATSSRGESGYT
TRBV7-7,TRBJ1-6,ASSQNGTGNSPLH
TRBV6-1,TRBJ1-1,ASSEYQNNKAF
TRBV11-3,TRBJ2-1,ASSSTSGGSLRNEQF
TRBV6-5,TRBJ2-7,ASSQREVDEQY
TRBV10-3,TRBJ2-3,AISETSGGADTQY
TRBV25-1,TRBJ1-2,ASSEGGNYGYT
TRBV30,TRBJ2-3,AWSVLRYTQY
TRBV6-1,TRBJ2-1,ASSEGQTGEQF
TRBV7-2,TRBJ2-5,ASRSGTGQETQY
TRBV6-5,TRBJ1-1,ASSYSRYTEAF
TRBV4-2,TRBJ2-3,ASSQEPLLRGGADTQY
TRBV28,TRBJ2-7,ASSPPGTPNYEQY
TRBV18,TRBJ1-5,ASSGPNQPQH
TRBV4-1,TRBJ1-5,ASSQLLTPAKLLALVNQPQH
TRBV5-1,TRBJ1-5,ASSLASGSNQPQH
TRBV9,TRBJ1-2,ASSTFGGADGYT
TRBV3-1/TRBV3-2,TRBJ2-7,ASSQDLTGPDYEQY
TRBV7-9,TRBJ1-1,ASSLLRGTMNTEAF
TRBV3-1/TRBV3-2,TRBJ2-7,ASSQAGTGSEQY
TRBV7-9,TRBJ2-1,ASSLGAGGSSYNEQF
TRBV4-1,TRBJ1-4,ASSPGTSANGEKLF
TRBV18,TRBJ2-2,ASSPTGTGVNTGELF
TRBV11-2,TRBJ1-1,ASSLEDRGNTEAF
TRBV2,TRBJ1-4,ASSPLVGLEKLF
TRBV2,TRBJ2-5,ASQDRMQETQY
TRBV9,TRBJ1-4,ASSVLSGGGEKLF
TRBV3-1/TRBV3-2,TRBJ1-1,ASSPELGRRNTEAF
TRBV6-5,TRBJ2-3,ASCRDLQMDTQY
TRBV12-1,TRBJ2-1,ASSLATSGNEQF
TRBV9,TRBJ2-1,ASSTTSGRKL
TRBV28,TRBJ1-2,ASSFRSGYGYT